What follows are 17 T cell receptor beta chains derived from one specimen sequenced in a study of regulatory T cells in long-lasting Graves disease (dated by TCRdb to 2020 to 2023). The label giving this sample's time point can be read as: persistent/refractory GD, antithyroid drugs over 5 years with positive TRAb. For both TCR sequencing and RNA sequencing, RNA was extracted from PBMCs using TRIzol. The method behind the library was multiplex PCR. Sequenced on an Illumina HiSeq 4000. iRepertoire HTBI primers and Arm-PCR amplification of CDR3 regions were used to construct TCR beta libraries. TCRdb reprocessed the public reads (quality trimming at Q25 with fastp, clone calling with MiXCR) and kept in-frame beta chains. Each record represents a unique CDR3 protein, reported with the most common genes and DNA among its rows. The sample table records roughly 300,000 distinct CDR3 sequences; 22% of these occur just once. 56% of the sample lies in the top ten.

The starting material was peripheral blood mononuclear cells (PBMCs), obtained when the disease was refractory, from a patient treated with antithyroid drugs. These receptors were taken from a female donor with Graves disease.

This clonotype appeared a few times. The rearrangement uses TRBV2 and TRBJ2-1; 10 bases are a match to TRBD2. There are 16 residues in the CDR3. V was clipped by 1 base and J by 4 bases; unmatched bases: 4. Germline CDR1 and CDR2: SNHLY and FYNNEI. DNA of the CDR3: TGTGCCAGCAGTGAAGAGCGGGAGGGGAGATACAATGAGCAGTTCTTC. Its protein product is CASSEEREGRYNEQFF.

This clonotype was recorded at least ten times. This chain uses TRBV7-2 with TRBJ2-7; D ambiguous. CDR3 length: 15 amino acids. Germline V CDR1 and CDR2: SGHTA, FQGNSA. V lost 2 bases, J lost 6 bases, and 17 bases lay in between. CDR3 sequence: CASSLNGNAAGEQYF. The CDR3 bases are TGTGCCAGCAGCTTAAACGGCAACGCTGCCGGCGAGCAGTACTTC.

This clonotype was observed many times. The rearrangement uses TRBV11-2 and TRBJ2-5; 13 nucleotides align to TRBD2. Germline assignment: CDR1 SGHAT and CDR2 FQNNGV. J gave up 5 bases and V 1 base, and 4 bases lay outside the gene matches. This CDR3 has 16 amino acids. This chain's CDR3 is CASSLGGLAGIETQYF. In nucleotides, the CDR3 is TGTGCCAGCAGCTTAGGGGGACTAGCGGGAATTGAGACCCAGTACTTC.

This clonotype was seen more than once but under ten times. This chain connects TRBV20-1 to TRBJ1-5, with D perhaps TRBD1 (6 bases). CDR1 is DFQATT and CDR2 is SNEGSKA in the germline V gene (reference sequence). The CDR3 length is 15 residues. The V end was cut by 5 bases, the J end by 0 bases, with 14 bases between. This chain's CDR3 is CSAAQRTDSNQPQHF. The CDR3 coding sequence is TGCAGTGCTGCCCAGAGGACAGATAGCAATCAGCCCCAGCATTTT.

As for this clonotype: A read error may be the cause here, since a much bigger clone is one base away. J is TRBJ2-7 and V is TRBV7-2; 8 bases line up with TRBD2. The germline gives CDR1 SGHTA, CDR2 FQGNSA. This CDR3 spans 16 amino acids. As DNA, the CDR3 is TGTGCCAGCAGCTTACGGGGGAGCGGGAGTCACTACGAGCGGTACTTC. Encoded protein: CASSLRGSGSHYERYF. The full variable domain, its missing parts supplied by reference TRBV7-2 and TRBJ2-7, is GAGVSQSPSNKVTEKGKDVELRCDPISGHTALYWYRQSLGQGLEFLIYFQGNSAPDKSGLPSDRFSAERTGGSVSTLTIQRTQQEDSAVYLCASSLRGSGSHYERYFGPGTRLTVT.

The CDR3, as DNA: TGTGCCAGCAGTGAAGACGACCAGGGGAGCCAGCCCCAGCATTTT. Translated, it gives CASSEDDQGSQPQHF. This rearrangement joins TRBV6-2 or TRBV6-3 to TRBJ1-5; D might be TRBD1 (6 bases). Germline CDR1 MNHEY, CDR2 SVGEGT. CDR3 length: 15 amino acids. The V end lost 5 bases, the J end lost 7 bases, and 18 bases lay between the germline ends.

Notes on this clonotype: A much larger clone lies a single base off, so this may be a read error. V usage is TRBV28 and J usage is TRBJ2-7; TRBD1 matches 8 bases. Looked up from germline, CDR1 is MDHEN and CDR2 is SYDVKM. There are 15 residues in the CDR3. The CDR3: CASSGGRTGTYEQHF. CDR3 nucleotides: TGTGCCAGCAGTGGGGGGAGGACAGGGACCTACGAGCAGCACTTC. Variable domain in full (rest from reference TRBV28 and TRBJ2-7): DVKVTQSSRYLVKRTGEKVFLECVQDMDHENMFWYRQDPGLGLRLIYFSYDVKMKEKGDIPEGYSVSREKKERFSLILESASTNQTSMYLCASSGGRTGTYEQHFGPGTRLTVT.

V and J are TRBV5-1 and TRBJ2-2; D not certain. The CDR3 is made up of 12 amino acids. V was clipped by 0 bases and J by 8 bases, with 5 bases between them. Germline CDR1 is SGHRS and CDR2 is YFSETQ. In nucleotides, the CDR3 is TGCGCCAGCAGCTTGGTGCGAGGGGAGCTGTTTTTT. Its protein is CASSLVRGELFF.

The table lists this clonotype with many counts. The V gene is TRBV27, the J gene TRBJ2-7, with TRBD2 identical over 7 bases. CDR3 length equals 13 residues. Trimming removed 7 bases from V and 5 bases from J; junction bases left unmatched: 8. Germline V gene sequence: CDR1 MNHEY, CDR2 SMNVEV (reference sequence). CDR3 sequence: CASTGGVSHEQYF. The CDR3 region has the DNA TGTGCCAGCACGGGAGGTGTGTCCCACGAGCAGTACTTC.

This clonotype was seen repeatedly, ten times or more. One end of the junction does not line up with germline, which may come from a read error. The chain uses TRBV11-2 and TRBJ1-5; possible D gene TRBD1, 6 bases. Germline-derived CDR1 and CDR2 are SGHAT and FQNNGV. The CDR3 loop spans 15 amino acids. CDR3 nucleotide sequence: TGTGCCAGCAGCTTAGACAGGGGTAGCCATCAGCCCCAGCATTTT. It is translated as CASSLDRGSHQPQHF.

This clonotype came up many times. The rearrangement uses TRBV2 and TRBJ2-2; 11 nucleotides agree with TRBD2. Germline V gives CDR1 SNHLY, CDR2 FYNNEI. This CDR3 contains 16 residues. The trim removed 7 bases at V and 3 bases at J, leaving 7 bases unmatched. This chain's CDR3 is CASTVGSGRDTGELFF. CDR3 sequence (DNA): TGTGCCAGCACGGTCGGTAGCGGGAGGGACACCGGGGAGCTGTTTTTT.

V and J are TRBV9 and TRBJ2-7, with D maybe TRBD2 (6 bases). This CDR3 region has 15 residues. Per germline, CDR1 SGDLS and CDR2 YYNGEE. Trimming pared 0 bases from V and 3 bases from J, leaving 13 bases between. The CDR3 is CASSVGLAVDYEQYF. The DNA of the CDR3 is TGTGCCAGCAGCGTAGGGTTAGCGGTCGACTACGAGCAGTACTTC.

The genes are TRBV27 and TRBJ2-7, with D uncertain. V lost 8 bases, J lost 0 bases, and 11 bases lay in between. The CDR3 spans 13 residues. Per the germline V gene, CDR1 is MNHEY and CDR2 is SMNVEV (reference sequence). CDR3 nucleotides: TGTGCCAGCTTTGACTTCAACTCCTACGAGCAGTACTTC. It codes for CASFDFNSYEQYF.

About this clonotype itself: A far more abundant clone sits one base away, making this likely a read error. The rearrangement uses TRBV4-2 and TRBJ2-7, with D perhaps matching TRBD2 (5 bases). Trimming pared 5 bases from V and 2 bases from J, leaving 13 bases between. The V gene's germline CDR1 is LGHNA and CDR2 YNFKEQ. The CDR3 is made up of 14 amino acids. The DNA for the CDR3 is TGTGCCAGCAGCTTAGCGTCCCACGCCTACGAGCAGTACTTC. Amino acid sequence: CASSLASHAYEQYF.

The chain uses TRBV29-1 and TRBJ2-6; 10 bases are shared with TRBD1. The CDR3 extends over 16 amino acids. Germline V lookup: CDR1 SQVTM, CDR2 ANQGSEA. In nucleotides, the CDR3 is TGCGCTGGACGGGACAGGGGCTCGTTTGGGGCCAACGTCCTGACTTTC. It specifies CAGRDRGSFGANVLTF. Full variable domain (remainder filled in from reference TRBV29-1 and TRBJ2-6): SAVISQKPSRDICQRGTSLTIQCQVDSQVTMMFWYRQQPGQSLTLIATANQGSEATYESGFVIDKFPISRPNLTFSTLTVSNMSPEDSSIYLCAGRDRGSFGANVLTFGAGSRLTVL.

This clonotype was counted at least ten times. The chain recombines TRBV3-1 with TRBJ2-5; possibly TRBD1 for D (5 bases). In germline, CDR1 is LGHDT, CDR2 YNNKEL (reference sequence). The CDR3 contains 13 residues. The ends were cut back, 5 bases at V and 3 bases at J, with 10 bases in the middle. The chain's CDR3 is CASSEAGKETQYF. DNA for the CDR3: TGTGCCAGCAGCGAAGCAGGGAAAGAGACCCAGTACTTC.

This clonotype was counted a single time. A clone one base away is much larger, so this may be a read error. This chain links TRBV7-8 with TRBJ2-7; D uncertain. Trimming pared 3 bases from V and 4 bases from J, leaving 13 bases between. The CDR3 contains 14 residues. In germline, CDR1 is SGHVS, CDR2 FQNEAQ. Here the CDR3 DNA reads TGTGCCAGCAGCTTTCAAAGGAATACTTACGAGCAGTACTTC. Protein product: CASSFQRNTYEQYF.